One and the same sample provided the 17 T cell receptor beta chains below, sequenced in a study of T cell changes during pregnancy in multiple sclerosis (dated by TCRdb to between 2018 and 2020). The method was the immunoSEQ multiplex PCR assay. This immuneACCESS table, as held by TCRdb, lists in-frame sequences with V and J called but not all clones. Of the missing ones, under half trace to an unresolved V gene in checked studies; the others have no known cause. The sample contains roughly 40,000 clones, about 92% of them found a single time. Together, the top ten hold 0.95% to 1.5% of the sample. The sample here was peripheral blood, taken before pregnancy. The receptors come from a female donor with multiple sclerosis, enrolled in a pregnancy study.

The chain carries TRBV6-5 and TRBJ1-2; 10 nucleotides agree with TRBD1. The CDR3 totals 15 residues. The V gene's germline CDR1 is MNHEY and CDR2 SVGAGI. V gave up 4 bases and J gave up 6 bases; unmatched junction bases: 8. CDR3 amino acids: CASSSSGTGVNGYTF. Written as DNA, the CDR3 is TGTGCCAGCAGTTCCTCCGGGACAGGGGTAAATGGCTACACCTTC.

This clone was recorded only once. The chain has TRBV28 and TRBJ1-2, with a weak D call TRBD1 (5 bases). Germline CDR1 reads MDHEN; CDR2 reads SYDVKM. This CDR3 spans 14 amino acids. The V end was cut by 6 bases, the J end by 8 bases, with 19 bases between. The CDR3 region is CASRPLQGIHGYTF. CDR3 in DNA: TGTGCCAGCAGACCCCTCCAGGGAATTCACGGCTACACCTTC.

This rearrangement joins TRBV5-4 to TRBJ2-5; 9 nucleotides line up with TRBD2. From germline, CDR1 is SGHNT and CDR2 YYREEE (reference sequence). The CDR3 is 17 amino acids. The junction had 10 bases not matched to a gene; V was cut back by 0 bases and J by 4 bases. This CDR3 is CASSLGAGGRALETQYF. CDR3 DNA sequence: TGTGCCAGCAGCTTGGGGGCGGGCGGGAGGGCCTTAGAGACCCAGTACTTC.

CDR3 coding DNA: TGTGCCAGCTCACCTGGACTAGTCAACTACGAGCAGTACTTC. Its translation: CASSPGLVNYEQYF. The V gene is TRBV18, the J gene TRBJ2-7, with TRBD2 matching 7 bases. CDR3 size: 14 residues. The V segment lost 3 bases and the J segment 3 bases; nucleotides outside the gene matches: 5. The germline V gene encodes CDR1 KGHSH and CDR2 LQKENI. Full variable domain (rest looked up from reference TRBV18 and TRBJ2-7): NAGVMQNPRHLVRRRGQEARLRCSPMKGHSHVYWYRQLPEEGLKFMVYLQKENIIDESGMPKERFSAEFPKEGPSILRIQQVVRGDSAAYFCASSPGLVNYEQYFGPGTRLTVT.

V is TRBV5-4 and J is TRBJ2-2; 7 bases agree with TRBD2. The trim removed 0 bases at V and 3 bases at J, leaving 8 bases unmatched. Germline V lookup: CDR1 SGHNT, CDR2 YYREEE (reference sequence). The CDR3 spans 17 residues. The CDR3: CASSLGTGRAHTGELFF. The CDR3 coding sequence is TGTGCCAGCAGCTTGGGGACGGGGAGGGCCCACACCGGGGAGCTGTTTTTT.

The rearrangement joins TRBV27 to TRBJ1-5; 7 bases fit TRBD1. Germline values: CDR1 MNHEY, CDR2 SMNVEV (reference sequence). V trimming: 4 bases; J trimming: 3 bases; junction bases outside the gene matches: 6. This CDR3 has 15 residues. CDR3 amino acids: CASSSRQGVNQPQHF. The CDR3 DNA is TGTGCCAGCAGTTCCCGACAGGGAGTCAATCAGCCCCAGCATTTT.

The table lists this clone with a few counts. The rearrangement uses TRBV29-1 and TRBJ1-2, with 7 bases fitting TRBD1. Germline trimming cut 3 bases from V and 5 bases from J; bases unmatched to any gene: 6. The CDR3 contains 13 residues. Per germline, CDR1 SQVTM and CDR2 ANQGSEA. The CDR3 sequence: CSVEVTGHYGYTF. In nucleotides, the CDR3 is TGCAGCGTTGAGGTGACAGGGCATTATGGCTACACCTTC.

This clone came up once. The chain employs TRBV18 and TRBJ2-3; tentative D call: TRBD1 (5 bases). Germline V CDR1 and CDR2: KGHSH, LQKENI. This CDR3 is built from 14 residues. V dropped 6 bases and J dropped 2 bases, with 12 bases sitting between them. CDR3 nucleotides: TGTGCCAGCTCGCGGACACGGAACACAGATACGCAGTATTTT. Protein: CASSRTRNTDTQYF.

The chain uses TRBV19 and TRBJ2-5; the D gene is possibly TRBD2 (5 bases). This CDR3 comprises 12 residues. CDR1 and CDR2 (germline): LNHDA, SQIVND (reference sequence). The ends were cut back, 3 bases at V and 7 bases at J, with 9 bases in the middle. CDR3: CASSMSEGTQYF. The CDR3 DNA is TGTGCCAGTAGTATGTCCGAGGGGACCCAGTACTTC. The variable domain in full, completed from reference TRBV19 and TRBJ2-5, reads DGGITQSPKYLFRKEGQNVTLSCEQNLNHDAMYWYRQDPGQGLRLIYYSQIVNDFQKGDIAEGYSVSREKKESFPLTVTSAQKNPTAFYLCASSMSEGTQYFGPGTRLLVL.

This chain connects TRBV10-2 to TRBJ1-4; the D is unclear. CDR3 size: 17 residues. Germline CDR1 WSHSY, CDR2 SAAADI. Trimming pared 0 bases from V and 0 bases from J, leaving 11 bases between. DNA for the CDR3: TGCGCCAGCAGTGAGTCGGTACAACTAACAACTAATGAAAAACTGTTTTTT. Amino acids: CASSESVQLTTNEKLFF.

This chain connects TRBV6-1 to TRBJ1-4; a possible D gene is TRBD1 (6 bases). The CDR3 extends over 15 amino acids. The germline V gene has CDR1 MNHNS and CDR2 SASEGT. Trimming took off 0 bases at V and 6 bases at J, with 11 bases between the two ends. CDR3 DNA sequence: TGTGCCAGCAGTGAAGCGGTACAGGGCCATGAAAAACTGTTTTTT. Translation: CASSEAVQGHEKLFF.

J is TRBJ2-2 and V is TRBV7-3; TRBD2 agrees at 8 bases. CDR1 and CDR2 from the germline V gene are SGHTA and FQGTGA. The CDR3 sequence is 15 residues long. V trimming: 4 bases; J trimming: 4 bases; junction bases outside the gene matches: 5. The CDR3 DNA reads TGTGCCAGCAGCTCAGCGGGAGCGGGCACCGGGGAGCTGTTTTTT. As protein: CASSSAGAGTGELFF.

V usage is TRBV6-5 and J usage is TRBJ2-1; 10 bases are shared with TRBD2. CDR1 is MNHEY, CDR2 SVGAGI, per germline. The ends lost 5 bases at V and 6 bases at J; junction bases unmatched: 7. This CDR3 has 15 amino acids. Here the CDR3 reads CASSPSGRALNEQFF. The CDR3 DNA follows: TGTGCCAGCAGTCCGAGCGGGAGGGCCCTCAATGAGCAGTTCTTC.

The chain links TRBV4-1 to TRBJ1-2, with unresolved D. The CDR3 covers 14 residues. V was trimmed by 0 bases and J by 4 bases, leaving 9 bases between them. Germline CDR1 MGHRA, CDR2 YSYEKL. CDR3 loop: CASSQDGQSYGYTF. CDR3 DNA: TGCGCCAGCAGCCAAGATGGTCAGTCCTATGGCTACACCTTC.

This chain connects TRBV7-2 to TRBJ2-5; 12 nucleotides align to TRBD2. The J call may be mistaken, given a closer DNA end match to TRBJ2-7. Germline CDR1 reads SGHTA; CDR2 reads FQGNSA. CDR3 length: 14 residues. This CDR3 is CASSQGLAGYEQYF. CDR3 sequence (DNA): TGTGCCAGCAGCCAAGGACTAGCGGGGTACGAGCAGTACTTC.

V and J are TRBV5-4 and TRBJ2-2, with TRBD2 as a possible D gene (6 bases). From germline, CDR1 is SGHNT and CDR2 YYREEE (reference sequence). This CDR3 has 16 amino acids. V lost 4 bases and J lost 1, with 14 bases in between. CDR3 in DNA: TGTGCCAGCAGCCGCTCTCTGGGGGGGAACACCGGGGAGCTGTTTTTT. Its translation is CASSRSLGGNTGELFF.

The chain joins TRBV6-5 to TRBJ2-7, with D possibly matching TRBD1 (5 bases). Trimming cost V 5 bases and J 1 base, with 9 bases left between them. This CDR3 has 13 residues. Germline-derived CDR1 and CDR2 are MNHEY and SVGAGI. The CDR3 loop is CASSDRESYEQYF. In nucleotides, the CDR3 is TGTGCCAGCAGTGACAGAGAATCCTACGAGCAGTACTTC.